This is a list of T cell receptor beta chains from one sample in a study of Ad26.COV2.S vaccination and SARS-CoV-2 variants. Clones were read by immunoSEQ multiplex PCR, and TCRdb kept only the in-frame ones, dropping some. This sample has about 350,000 clones, with roughly nine tenths found just once. The sequences come from peripheral blood, collected in a trial of Ad26.COV2.S vaccine versus placebo. The receptor set was obtained from a person aged 18-65 years who received the Ad26.COV2.S COVID-19 vaccine or a placebo. The conserved cysteine and the conserved F or W are not part of the CDR3 here. The order of the fields is V gene, J gene, CDR3 protein.

TRBV2	TRBJ2-7	ASTGGEYEQY
TRBV11-2	TRBJ1-1	ASSLDLGPAF
TRBV7-9	TRBJ2-3	ASSFPTGGADTQY
TRBV18	TRBJ2-3	ASSPRAGGSTDTQY
TRBV29-1	TRBJ1-3	SVVAHSSGNTIY
TRBV7-2	TRBJ2-3	ASSRDSAADTQY
TRBV9	TRBJ1-2	ASSVGLEVGYGYT
TRBV18	TRBJ2-3	ASSPPGPDTQY
TRBV28	TRBJ1-4	ASRSIDRGRINEKLF
TRBV3-1/TRBV3-2	TRBJ1-1	ASSQVTDSEAF
TRBV7-2	TRBJ2-5	ASSLRTSGFQETQY
TRBV1	TRBJ2-2	TSSLGGGQGNTGELF
TRBV5-4	TRBJ2-7	ASSGDSFYEQY
TRBV7-6	TRBJ2-1	ASSAGQDPFNEQF
TRBV5-1	TRBJ2-7	ASSYLDSNSYEQY
TRBV28	TRBJ1-5	ASSYQFGSNQPQH
TRBV10-1	TRBJ2-1	ASGQTNEQF
TRBV3-1/TRBV3-2	TRBJ1-2	ASSRSPALYGYT
TRBV7-9	TRBJ1-4	AGGRGQNEKLF
TRBV6-2/TRBV6-3	TRBJ1-6	ASSPAGRGNSPLH
TRBV5-1	TRBJ1-4	ASTLGAGEKLF
TRBV5-4	TRBJ2-5	ASSLPGGETQY
TRBV4-2	TRBJ2-2	ASSPGLAGVIGELF
TRBV27	TRBJ2-7	ASSLTGGYHEQY
TRBV7-9	TRBJ1-5	ASSLGTANQPQH
TRBV7-9	TRBJ1-4	ASSWGDRVNEKLF
TRBV19	TRBJ2-2	ASSTGTILNTGELF
TRBV5-1	TRBJ2-3	ASSLGTGGGDTQY
TRBV15	TRBJ1-4	ATSRDFEKLF
TRBV20-1	TRBJ2-3	SASSTSGITDTQY
TRBV11-3	TRBJ1-5	ASSLGRDRYSNQPQH
TRBV7-2	TRBJ1-2	ASSLALAEGYT
TRBV19	TRBJ2-3	ASSMGRNIPWAQY
TRBV6-2/TRBV6-3	TRBJ2-5	ASSYRRRGETQY
TRBV6-5	TRBJ2-5	ATIAYETQY
TRBV6-5	TRBJ1-1	ASSYSNSGARTEAF
TRBV18	TRBJ1-2	ASSPDNLLGGYT
TRBV6-5	TRBJ2-4	ASRDNQGFGNIQY
TRBV30	TRBJ2-3	AWRRPREADTQY
TRBV28	TRBJ2-7	AVGNRLHEQY
TRBV5-1	TRBJ2-5	ASSSMGLAGEETQY
TRBV29-1	TRBJ2-1	SVEESGTVFDEQF
TRBV3-1/TRBV3-2	TRBJ1-2	ASSFDRGNGYT
TRBV15	TRBJ2-2	ATSRGGNTGELF
TRBV19	TRBJ2-5	ASSPSESRETQY
TRBV5-4	TRBJ2-2	ASSPSTGFAGELF
TRBV27	TRBJ2-5	ASSSSTGGYETQY
TRBV6-5	TRBJ1-2	ASSPGSPNYGYT
TRBV19	TRBJ1-4	ASRQLRTGFHRANEKLF
TRBV9	TRBJ1-6	ASSVWEAGGNSPLH
TRBV25-1	TRBJ2-7	ASSEPGHRYEQY
TRBV28	TRBJ2-7	ASKEGFSYEQY
TRBV9	TRBJ1-5	ASSEGTTQPQH